Listed below are T cell receptor beta chains from one sample, sequenced in a study of identical twins. TCRdb fed the 5' RACE reads into MiXCR, producing one record per CDR3 protein. Of 540,000 or so distinct CDR3 sequences in the sample, 20% to 25% were seen once. These data were also filed under a second study, of yellow fever vaccine responses in identical twins.

Sequencing was done on a sample of CD4+ T cells sorted from blood. The receptors here all came from a woman between 18 and 30 years old in good health. The CDR3 runs from the conserved cysteine through the conserved F or W. D genes are given only for firm matches.

TRBV20-1,TRBD1,CSAARGDTQYF
TRBV5-1,TRBD2,CASSVGTSGYNEQFF
TRBV20-1,.,CSARDSTGLNEKLFF
TRBV3-1,TRBD2,CASSQVLPHSGGRFWEQFF
TRBV10-3,TRBD1,CATRPGTGYQPQHF
TRBV5-1,.,CASSPEPQGNGANVLTF
TRBV5-1,TRBD2,CASSLTSAGLLEQYF
TRBV6-1,TRBD2,CASTSGSPAKNIQYF
TRBV10-2,TRBD2,CASSTSGITDTQYF
TRBV5-1,.,CASSGGENIQYF
TRBV12-3/TRBV12-4,TRBD1,CASRRDRGISDTQYF
TRBV12-3/TRBV12-4,.,CASSLGQKNEKLFF
TRBV6-5,.,CASSYSRTYIGTIYF
TRBV20-1,.,CSARDSRGYEQFF
TRBV12-3/TRBV12-4,TRBD1,CASSPPGQGFNEQFF
TRBV6-8,TRBD2,CASSTTSASYNEQFF
TRBV2,.,CASSEAWVAQYF
TRBV12-3/TRBV12-4,TRBD2,CASSQSGGAVKEQFF
TRBV10-1,.,CASSAAGSYEQYF
TRBV6-2/TRBV6-3,.,CASSYVLGSGTNQPQHF
TRBV6-5,.,CASSYRVNYGYTF
TRBV19,.,CASSIWRNEQFF
TRBV6-2/TRBV6-3,.,CASSQVREPQETQYF
TRBV15,.,CATSRDFVGTGELFF
TRBV6-5,TRBD2,CASSYTSGGSYNEQFF
TRBV4-1,TRBD2,CASSQEASGGYGELFF
TRBV10-2,TRBD1,CASTLGQYTGELFF
TRBV20-1,TRBD1,CSARATGGQNTEAFF
TRBV6-5,.,CASRGTYNEQFF
TRBV12-3/TRBV12-4,.,CASTEGREEQYF
TRBV4-2,.,CASSQDRRLGAYEQYF
TRBV29-1,.,CSVSERAANTGELFF
TRBV7-2,.,CASSWSSVIAKNIQYF
TRBV6-5,TRBD1,CASSYSTGQGQETQYF
TRBV14,.,CASSPRSSGANVLTF
TRBV9,TRBD1,CASSVSPTGGRDEQYF
TRBV12-3/TRBV12-4,TRBD1,CASSYIQTGAGGYTF
TRBV27,TRBD1,CASGRDRVSGELFF
TRBV3-1,.,CASSLSYIGELFF
TRBV20-1,.,CSARDLGDSPLHF
TRBV6-4,.,CASSVAGTYYNEQFF
TRBV12-3/TRBV12-4,.,CASSFLGGENTEAFF
TRBV12-3/TRBV12-4,.,CASSPKLGRNNEQFF
TRBV15,.,CATRWGTNTDTQYF
TRBV10-1,TRBD2,CASSEGGGLARTDTQYF
TRBV12-3/TRBV12-4,.,CASSSLGWDTEAFF
TRBV28,.,CASGNPQGLPYGYTF
TRBV3-1,.,CASSPTRSTGELFF
TRBV12-3/TRBV12-4,.,CASRTGSRNTIYF
TRBV4-1,.,CASSNRFGNTGELFF
TRBV11-2,TRBD2,CASSVSPYFASGSTDTQYF
TRBV7-2,TRBD2,CASSSTGGRLLSGELFF
TRBV10-3,TRBD1,CAISESGQGANTEAFF
TRBV12-3/TRBV12-4,.,CASSPYVTEAFF
TRBV4-1,.,CASSQGLGISGYTF